A single sample is the source of the 4 T cell receptor beta chains below, sequenced in a study of PD-1 blockade in classical Hodgkin lymphoma. This table comes from immunoSEQ multiplex PCR, and its TCRdb copy is limited to in-frame clones, with some not included. The table has some 20,000 clones, over 60% seen once; the top ten hold over 15%. Each patient relapsed following autologous stem cell transplantation, and prior brentuximab vedotin exposure differed. The sequenced sample was peripheral blood mononuclear cells (PBMCs), obtained at baseline. The receptors here all came from a human donor with classical Hodgkin lymphoma.

This clone came up once. The J gene is TRBJ2-7, the V gene TRBV2, with 9 bases identical to TRBD1. The CDR3 runs to 13 residues. Germline loops: CDR1 SNHLY, CDR2 FYNNEI. V shed 5 bases, J shed 6 bases, and the junction held 5 bases outside the gene matches. This CDR3 is CASSSTGGIEQYF. DNA for the CDR3: TGTGCCAGCAGTTCGACAGGGGGAATCGAGCAGTACTTC.

The chain joins TRBV4-3 to TRBJ2-5; TRBD1 or TRBD2 may be the D gene (5 bases each). CDR1 and CDR2 from the germline V gene are LGHNA and YSLEER. V lost 0 bases and J lost 5, with 13 bases in between. There are 15 residues in the CDR3. CDR3 in DNA: TGCGCCAGCAGCCAAGAATACGGGGCCGGGGAGACCCAGTACTTC. Protein: CASSQEYGAGETQYF.

The chain has TRBV27 and TRBJ2-1; D is undetermined. Germline V gives CDR1 MNHEY, CDR2 SMNVEV (reference sequence). V gave up 5 bases and J gave up 6 bases, with 11 bases separating them. CDR3 length equals 13 residues. The CDR3 nucleotides read TGTGCCAGCAGTCGGCTATCCGTCAATGAGCAGTTCTTC. This sequence encodes CASSRLSVNEQFF.

The genes are TRBV15 and TRBJ1-4, with D uncertain. Trimming left V 6 bases short and J 0 bases short, with 11 bases between. Germline V lookup: CDR1 LNHNV, CDR2 YYDKDF (reference sequence). The CDR3 spans 15 residues. In nucleotides, the CDR3 is TGTGCCACCAGATCGGATGCCGCAACTAATGAAAAACTGTTTTTT. Residues: CATRSDAATNEKLFF.